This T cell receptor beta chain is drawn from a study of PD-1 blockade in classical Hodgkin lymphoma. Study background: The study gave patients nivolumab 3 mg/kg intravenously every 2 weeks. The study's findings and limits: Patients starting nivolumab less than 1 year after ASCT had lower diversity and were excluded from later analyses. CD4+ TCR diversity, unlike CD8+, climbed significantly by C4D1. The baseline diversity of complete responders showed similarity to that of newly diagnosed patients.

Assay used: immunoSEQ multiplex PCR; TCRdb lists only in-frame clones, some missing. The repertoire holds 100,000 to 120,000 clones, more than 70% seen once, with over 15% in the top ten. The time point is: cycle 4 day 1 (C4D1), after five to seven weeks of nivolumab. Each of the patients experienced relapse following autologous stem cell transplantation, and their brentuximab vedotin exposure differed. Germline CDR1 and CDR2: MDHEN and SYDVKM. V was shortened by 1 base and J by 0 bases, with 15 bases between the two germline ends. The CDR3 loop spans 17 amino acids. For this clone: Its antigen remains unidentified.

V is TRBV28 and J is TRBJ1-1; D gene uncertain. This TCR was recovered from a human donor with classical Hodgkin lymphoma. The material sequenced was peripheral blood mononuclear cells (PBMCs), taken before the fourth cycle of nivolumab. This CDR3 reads CASSLFSVQRLNTEAFF. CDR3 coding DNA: TGTGCCAGCAGTTTATTTTCGGTCCAGCGGCTGAACACTGAAGCTTTCTTT.